These 29 T cell receptor beta chains originate from one sample sequenced in a study of blood T cell repertoires in COVID-19. TCRdb's copy holds only in-frame clones and misses some; the assay was immunoSEQ multiplex PCR. This repertoire shows tens of thousands of clones, around nine tenths found once; its top ten account for around 7.9%. The source material was peripheral blood. These receptors came from a man aged 25-45 years with acute or convalescent COVID-19.

CDR3 in DNA: TGTGCCAGTAGTATAGGCGGTGGGACAGGTAATATGAACACTGAAGCTTTCTTT. Translation: CASSIGGGTGNMNTEAFF. The rearrangement joins TRBV19 to TRBJ1-1, with TRBD1 matching over 8 bases. This CDR3 has 18 amino acids. Germline V CDR1 and CDR2: LNHDA, SQIVND (reference sequence). V lost 1 base to trimming and J lost 0 bases; unmatched junction nucleotides: 10.

CDR3 DNA: TGCAGTGCTAGTGGATCCCGGGGGACCAACTATGGCTACACCTTC. Protein sequence: CSASGSRGTNYGYTF. J is TRBJ1-2 and V is TRBV20-1; D may be TRBD1 (5 bases). The CDR3 extends over 15 amino acids. V lost 3 bases to trimming and J lost 2 bases, with 16 bases between them. Germline V gene sequence: CDR1 DFQATT, CDR2 SNEGSKA (reference sequence).

This chain joins TRBV2 and TRBJ2-3, with 12 nucleotides matching TRBD2. Germline lookup yields CDR1 SNHLY and CDR2 FYNNEI. Trimming removed 7 bases from V and 6 bases from J; junction bases left unmatched: 5. There are 14 residues in the CDR3. For the CDR3, the DNA is TGTGCCAGCACCCTAGCGGGAGGGCCGGATACGCAGTATTTT. Encoded protein: CASTLAGGPDTQYF.

This clone was seen only once. This rearrangement joins TRBV3-1 (or the pseudogene TRBV3-2) to TRBJ1-6; D is unresolved. The CDR3 is 15 amino acids. Trimming pared 0 bases from V and 9 bases from J, leaving 12 bases between. Looked up from germline, CDR1 is LGHDT and CDR2 is YNNKEL (reference sequence). Written as DNA, the CDR3 is TGTGCCAGCAGCCAAGATTTAGGAGGGTTTTCACCCCTCCACTTT. Its translation: CASSQDLGGFSPLHF.

The chain recombines TRBV2 with TRBJ1-5; tentative D call: TRBD1 (5 bases). The V end lost 3 bases, the J end lost 4 bases, and 10 bases lay between the germline ends. The CDR3 extends over 14 amino acids. Germline V gene lookup returns CDR1 SNHLY and CDR2 FYNNEI. The CDR3 nucleotides read TGTGCCAGCAGTGATTCGACAGCAAATCAGCCCCAGCATTTT. This codes for CASSDSTANQPQHF.

The chain is built from TRBV5-1 and TRBJ2-7, with 7 bases that match TRBD1. Germline CDR1 reads SGHRS; CDR2 reads YFSETQ. J gave up 1 base and V 3 bases, and 1 base lay outside the gene matches. The CDR3 runs 13 residues. This CDR3 is CASSWDSSYEQYF. DNA of the CDR3: TGCGCCAGCAGCTGGGACAGTTCCTACGAGCAGTACTTC.

This chain connects TRBV6-2 or TRBV6-3 to TRBJ1-2; no reliable D call. CDR3 length: 12 amino acids. Trimming left V 5 bases short and J 8 bases short, with 12 bases between. Germline lookup yields CDR1 MNHEY and CDR2 SVGEGT. The CDR3, as DNA: TGTGCCAGCAGTCACCCGAGAGAGGGCTACACCTTC. This encodes CASSHPREGYTF.

The chain is built from TRBV10-3 and TRBJ2-1, with D possibly TRBD2 on 6 matching bases. Trimming left V 6 bases short and J 9 bases short, with 18 bases between. The germline gives CDR1 ENHRY, CDR2 SYGVKD. The CDR3 is 14 amino acids. Written as DNA, the CDR3 is TGTGCCATCAGGACTAGTCCCTCTCGCGGTGAGCAGTTCTTC. Translating gives CAIRTSPSRGEQFF.

This chain connects TRBV27 to TRBJ1-2, with D unresolved. The CDR3 consists of 12 residues. Germline V gives CDR1 MNHEY, CDR2 SMNVEV (reference sequence). Trimming removed 8 bases from V and 4 bases from J, with 11 bases in between. CDR3 in amino acids: CASGPSGYGYTF. CDR3 bases: TGTGCCAGCGGCCCCTCAGGCTATGGCTACACCTTC.

This clone was counted once. The chain couples TRBV7-9 to TRBJ2-2; 8 bases match TRBD2. CDR1 is SEHNR and CDR2 is FQNEAQ in the germline V gene (reference sequence). Losses at the gene ends were 8 bases for V and 5 bases for J; bases not matched to a gene: 13. The CDR3 runs to 16 residues. CDR3 protein: CASGRGLGAPTGELFF. The CDR3 bases are TGTGCCAGCGGAAGGGGACTAGGGGCCCCTACCGGGGAGCTGTTTTTT. Filled out from reference TRBV7-9 and TRBJ2-2, the complete variable domain reads DTGVSQNPRHKITKRGQNVTFRCDPISEHNRLYWYRQTLGQGPEFLTYFQNEAQLEKSRLLSDRFSAERPKGSFSTLEIQRTEQGDSAMYLCASGRGLGAPTGELFFGEGSRLTVL.

V and J are TRBV28 and TRBJ1-6, with D possibly matching TRBD1 (5 bases). Between the trimmed V and J ends, which lost 2 bases and 12 bases, there was a span of 14 bases. Germline CDR1 is MDHEN and CDR2 is SYDVKM. The CDR3 spans 14 residues. The CDR3 DNA sequence: TGTGCCAGCAGTTTAGAGTTTGGGGGACTACCCCTCCACTTT. Translation: CASSLEFGGLPLHF.

V usage is TRBV24-1 and J usage is TRBJ2-2, with 8 bases matching TRBD1. V lost 4 bases to trimming and J lost 7 bases; unmatched junction nucleotides: 10. CDR1 is KGHDR and CDR2 is SFDVKD in the germline V gene. The CDR3 consists of 16 residues. CDR3 sequence reads: CATSDTTGQEDGELFF. The CDR3 region has the DNA TGTGCCACCAGTGACACCACGGGACAGGAGGACGGGGAGCTGTTTTTT.

The count of this clone is one. This rearrangement joins TRBV29-1 to TRBJ1-1; no clear D. The germline gives CDR1 SQVTM, CDR2 ANQGSEA. V was trimmed by 7 bases and J by 0 bases, leaving 15 bases between them. The CDR3 is 14 residues long. CDR3 nucleotides: TGCAGCGAGAAGACGGGGTTGATGAACACTGAAGCTTTCTTT. Residues: CSEKTGLMNTEAFF.

The chain has TRBV9 and TRBJ2-2, with 12 bases identical to TRBD2. The germline V gene encodes CDR1 SGDLS and CDR2 YYNGEE. V trimming: 0 bases; J trimming: 3 bases; junction bases outside the gene matches: 12. CDR3 length equals 20 residues. CDR3 bases: TGTGCCAGCAGCGTAGCGGCGGGGCCTGGACTAGCGGGACACACCGGGGAGCTGTTTTTT. This codes for CASSVAAGPGLAGHTGELFF. The full variable domain, with the rest looked up from reference TRBV9 and TRBJ2-2, is DSGVTQTPKHLITATGQRVTLRCSPRSGDLSVYWYQQSLDQGLQFLIQYYNGEERAKGNILERFSAQQFPDLHSELNLSSLELGDSALYFCASSVAAGPGLAGHTGELFFGEGSRLTVL.

The rearrangement joins TRBV6-1 to TRBJ1-5, with a possible D match to TRBD1 (6 bases). The CDR3 loop spans 15 amino acids. Germline V gives CDR1 MNHNS, CDR2 SASEGT. The ends were cut back, 3 bases at V and 7 bases at J, with 16 bases in the middle. The DNA for the CDR3 is TGTGCCAGCAGTGACGTGGTCAGGGGTAGGCAGCCCCAGCATTTT. This sequence encodes CASSDVVRGRQPQHF.

The chain couples TRBV27 to TRBJ1-6; D unresolved. Trimming took 8 bases from V and 7 from J, leaving 15 bases between them. The CDR3 has 14 amino acids. Germline CDR1 reads MNHEY; CDR2 reads SMNVEV (reference sequence). DNA for the CDR3: TGTGCCAGCGGTACGAGGGAAAGAAATTCACCCCTCCACTTT. Amino acid sequence: CASGTRERNSPLHF.

This chain joins TRBV9 and TRBJ2-1; TRBD1 matches at 8 bases. The trim removed 4 bases at V and 6 bases at J, leaving 12 bases unmatched. Germline V gives CDR1 SGDLS, CDR2 YYNGEE. This CDR3 spans 16 amino acids. In DNA, the CDR3 is TGTGCCAGCAGCAAAAAGGGAACAGGGGGTCCCAATGAGCAGTTCTTC. Its protein product is CASSKKGTGGPNEQFF.

The chain links TRBV6-1 to TRBJ2-3; 7 bases align to TRBD2. This CDR3 is built from 14 residues. CDR1 and CDR2 (germline): MNHNS, SASEGT. The J segment lost 0 bases and the V segment lost 3 bases, leaving 0 bases of the junction unmatched. This chain's CDR3 is CASSDSGSTDTQYF. The CDR3 coding sequence is TGTGCCAGCAGTGATAGCGGGAGCACAGATACGCAGTATTTT.

This clone showed up just a few times. V is TRBV11-2 and J is TRBJ1-4; possible D gene TRBD1, 6 bases. Trimming removed 4 bases from V and 8 bases from J, with 14 bases in between. Germline assignment: CDR1 SGHAT and CDR2 FQNNGV. The CDR3 is 14 amino acids. In DNA, the CDR3 is TGTGCCAGCAGCTCAACGGCAGGGGACGAAAAACTGTTTTTT. Its translation is CASSSTAGDEKLFF. The full variable domain, in which reference TRBV11-2 and TRBJ1-4 provide the parts outside the CDR3, is EAGVAQSPRYKIIEKRQSVAFWCNPISGHATLYWYQQILGQGPKLLIQFQNNGVVDDSQLPKDRFSAERLKGVDSTLKIQPAKLEDSAVYLCASSSTAGDEKLFFGSGTQLSVL.

This clone was counted a single time. Other DNA sequences in the sample encode the same CDR3. This sequence joins TRBV28 and TRBJ1-2; D gene uncertain. Trimming pared 5 bases from V and 3 bases from J, leaving 4 bases between. Germline-derived CDR1 and CDR2 are MDHEN and SYDVKM. The CDR3 is 11 amino acids. The CDR3 sequence is CASSPDYGYTF. In DNA form, the CDR3 reads TGTGCCAGCAGTCCAGACTATGGCTACACCTTC.

The gene calls are TRBV7-9 and TRBJ2-5; D is unresolved. The CDR3 has 15 residues. Trimming pared 0 bases from V and 4 bases from J, leaving 12 bases between. Germline V lookup: CDR1 SEHNR, CDR2 FQNEAQ (reference sequence). CDR3 sequence (DNA): TGTGCCAGCAGCTTAGCACCCCGAACTGGAGAGACCCAGTACTTC. This gives the protein CASSLAPRTGETQYF.

The chain employs TRBV21-1 and TRBJ2-5; the DNA was not compared with TRBD1, the D call given in the table. TRBV21-1 is a pseudogene segment. This CDR3 contains 15 residues. CDR3 sequence reads: CASSSRDRSRETQYF. In nucleotides, the CDR3 is TGTGCCAGCAGCAGCCGGGACAGGTCGAGAGAGACCCAGTACTTC.

This clone appeared a single time. This sequence joins TRBV9 and TRBJ2-3, with D possibly being TRBD1 (5 bases). Looked up from germline, CDR1 is SGDLS and CDR2 is YYNGEE. Trimming pared 0 bases from V and 4 bases from J, leaving 12 bases between. CDR3 length: 15 amino acids. This chain's CDR3 is CASSVDVRVADTQYF. The DNA for the CDR3 is TGTGCCAGCAGCGTAGATGTCAGGGTGGCAGATACGCAGTATTTT. Combining the CDR3 with reference TRBV9 and TRBJ2-3 gives the whole variable domain DSGVTQTPKHLITATGQRVTLRCSPRSGDLSVYWYQQSLDQGLQFLIQYYNGEERAKGNILERFSAQQFPDLHSELNLSSLELGDSALYFCASSVDVRVADTQYFGPGTRLTVL.

This sequence joins TRBV27 and TRBJ2-1, with 12 bases lining up with TRBD2. The CDR3 has 15 amino acids. CDR1 is MNHEY, CDR2 SMNVEV, per germline (reference sequence). Germline trimming cut 5 bases from V and 5 bases from J; bases unmatched to any gene: 4. As DNA, the CDR3 is TGTGCCAGCAGTCAACTAGCGGGAGGACACAATGAGCAGTTCTTC. Residues: CASSQLAGGHNEQFF.

In its sample, this clone was seen once. The chain links TRBV28 to TRBJ2-5; 7 bases fit TRBD2. Germline V CDR1 and CDR2: MDHEN, SYDVKM. The CDR3 has 15 residues. The J segment lost 6 bases and the V segment lost 4 bases, leaving 11 bases of the junction unmatched. CDR3 residues: CASSYGGSGTQTQYF. In DNA form, the CDR3 reads TGTGCCAGCAGTTATGGCGGGAGCGGTACCCAGACCCAGTACTTC. Variable domain in full (rest from reference TRBV28 and TRBJ2-5): DVKVTQSSRYLVKRTGEKVFLECVQDMDHENMFWYRQDPGLGLRLIYFSYDVKMKEKGDIPEGYSVSREKKERFSLILESASTNQTSMYLCASSYGGSGTQTQYFGPGTRLLVL.

The chain combines TRBV4-1 with TRBJ1-3; 9 bases line up with TRBD1. This CDR3 has 16 amino acids. The germline V gene has CDR1 MGHRA and CDR2 YSYEKL. The junction had 3 bases not matched to a gene; V was cut back by 3 bases and J by 0 bases. This CDR3 is CASSQGTGSSGNTIYF. The CDR3 DNA is TGCGCCAGCAGCCAGGGGACAGGGAGCTCTGGAAACACCATATATTTT.

The chain combines TRBV28 with TRBJ1-5, with D tentatively TRBD1 (6 bases). CDR3 length: 15 amino acids. Trimming cost V 5 bases and J 5 bases, with 16 bases left between them. Looked up from germline, CDR1 is MDHEN and CDR2 is SYDVKM. The CDR3 bases are TGTGCCAGCAGTCCGCTTACAGGGAACTATCAGCCCCAGCATTTT. Its protein product is CASSPLTGNYQPQHF.

The rearrangement joins TRBV18 to TRBJ2-7, with 12 bases lining up with TRBD2. Per the germline V gene, CDR1 is KGHSH and CDR2 is LQKENI. This CDR3 contains 17 residues. V was pared by 4 bases and J by 4 bases, with 11 bases of the junction left unmatched. CDR3: CASSQTLAGGPSYEQYF. The DNA of the CDR3 is TGTGCCAGCTCACAGACGCTAGCGGGAGGGCCTTCGTACGAGCAGTACTTC. The entire variable domain, with the rest obtained from reference TRBV18 and TRBJ2-7, is as follows: NAGVMQNPRHLVRRRGQEARLRCSPMKGHSHVYWYRQLPEEGLKFMVYLQKENIIDESGMPKERFSAEFPKEGPSILRIQQVVRGDSAAYFCASSQTLAGGPSYEQYFGPGTRLTVT.

The chain uses TRBV5-1 and TRBJ2-2, with TRBD2 matching 8 bases. The junction had 7 bases not matched to a gene; V was cut back by 5 bases and J by 4 bases. The CDR3 loop spans 15 amino acids. Germline V gene sequence: CDR1 SGHRS, CDR2 YFSETQ. For the CDR3, the DNA is TGCGCCAGCAGGCAGCGGGAGCTGTCCACCGGGGAGCTGTTTTTT. This gives the protein CASRQRELSTGELFF.